This T cell receptor (beta chain) was captured by sequencing in a study of CD8 T cells in ankylosing spondylitis. Trimming cost V 1 base and J 4 bases; bases outside gene matches: 9. Germline CDR1 reads SGHKS; CDR2 reads YYEKEE (reference sequence). This CDR3 contains 18 residues. One entry per CDR3 protein, called by TCRdb with MiXCR from the 5' RACE reads. The data show tens of thousands of distinct CDR3 sequences, roughly 7.9% seen once. Ten or more counts support this clonotype. The material sequenced was blood, either unsorted or a sorted T cell fraction (not recorded which). The TCR sequence derives from a male donor with ankylosing spondylitis or in good health (not recorded which). The chain employs TRBV5-5 and TRBJ2-3; 13 nucleotides line up with TRBD2. CDR3 sequence reads: CASSLWGLAGQGADTQYF. CDR3 bases: TGTGCCAGCAGCTTGTGGGGACTAGCGGGACAGGGGGCAGATACGCAGTATTTT.